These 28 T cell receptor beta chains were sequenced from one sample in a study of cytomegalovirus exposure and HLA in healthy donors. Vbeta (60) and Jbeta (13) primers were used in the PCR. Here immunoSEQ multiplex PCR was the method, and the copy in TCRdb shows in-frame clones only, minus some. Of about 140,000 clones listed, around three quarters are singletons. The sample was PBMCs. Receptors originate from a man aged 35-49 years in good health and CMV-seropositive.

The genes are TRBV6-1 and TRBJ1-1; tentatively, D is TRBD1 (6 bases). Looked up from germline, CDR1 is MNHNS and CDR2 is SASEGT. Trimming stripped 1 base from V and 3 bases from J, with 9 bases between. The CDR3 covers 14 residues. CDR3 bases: TGTGCCAGCAGTGAAGTAACAGGGTACACTGAAGCTTTCTTT. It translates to CASSEVTGYTEAFF.

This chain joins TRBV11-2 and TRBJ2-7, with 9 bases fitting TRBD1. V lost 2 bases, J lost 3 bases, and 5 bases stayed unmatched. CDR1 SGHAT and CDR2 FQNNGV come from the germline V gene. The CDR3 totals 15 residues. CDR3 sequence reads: CASSLWGQGHYEQYF. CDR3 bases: TGTGCCAGCAGCTTATGGGGACAGGGCCACTACGAGCAGTACTTC.

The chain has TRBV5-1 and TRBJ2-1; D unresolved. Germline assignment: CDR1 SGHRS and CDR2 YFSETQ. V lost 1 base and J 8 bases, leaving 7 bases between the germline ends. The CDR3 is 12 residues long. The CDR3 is CASSLSSDEQFF. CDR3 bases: TGCGCCAGCAGCTTGTCGAGTGATGAGCAGTTCTTC.

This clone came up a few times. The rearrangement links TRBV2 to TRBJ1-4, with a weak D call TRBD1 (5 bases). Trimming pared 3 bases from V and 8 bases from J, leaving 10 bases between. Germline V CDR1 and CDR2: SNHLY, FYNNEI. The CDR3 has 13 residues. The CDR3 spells CASSDWTSEKLFF. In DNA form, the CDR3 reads TGTGCCAGCAGTGATTGGACATCCGAAAAACTGTTTTTT. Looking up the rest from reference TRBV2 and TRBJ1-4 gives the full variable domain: EPEVTQTPSHQVTQMGQEVILRCVPISNHLYFYWYRQILGQKVEFLVSFYNNEISEKSEIFDDQFSVERPDGSNFTLKIRSTKLEDSAMYFCASSDWTSEKLFFGSGTQLSVL.

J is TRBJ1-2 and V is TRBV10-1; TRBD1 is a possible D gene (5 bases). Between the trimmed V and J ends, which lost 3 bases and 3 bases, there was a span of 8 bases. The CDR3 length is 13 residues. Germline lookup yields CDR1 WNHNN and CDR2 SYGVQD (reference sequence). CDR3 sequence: CASSEGVDYGYTF. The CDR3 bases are TGCGCCAGCAGTGAAGGGGTCGACTATGGCTACACCTTC.

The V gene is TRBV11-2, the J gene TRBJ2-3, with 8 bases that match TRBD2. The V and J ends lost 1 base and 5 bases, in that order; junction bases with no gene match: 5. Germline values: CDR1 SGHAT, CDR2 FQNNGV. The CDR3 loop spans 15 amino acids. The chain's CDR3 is CASSLGGGPIDTQYF. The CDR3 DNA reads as TGTGCCAGCAGCTTAGGCGGGGGGCCGATAGATACGCAGTATTTT.

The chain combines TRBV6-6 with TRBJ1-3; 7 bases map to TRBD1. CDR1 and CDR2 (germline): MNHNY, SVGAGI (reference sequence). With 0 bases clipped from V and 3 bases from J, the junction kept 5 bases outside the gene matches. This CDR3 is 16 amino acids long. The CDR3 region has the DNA TGTGCCAGCAGTTACTCAGCCGGGACAGTTGGAAACACCATATATTTT. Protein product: CASSYSAGTVGNTIYF.

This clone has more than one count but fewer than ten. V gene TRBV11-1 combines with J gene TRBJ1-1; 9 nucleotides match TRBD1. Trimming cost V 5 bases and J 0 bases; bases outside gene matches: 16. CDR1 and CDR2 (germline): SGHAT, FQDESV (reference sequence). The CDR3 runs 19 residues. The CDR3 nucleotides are TGTGCCAGCAGCCGCACGTGGACAGGGGCGCCTTGGGTGAACACTGAAGCTTTCTTT. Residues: CASSRTWTGAPWVNTEAFF.

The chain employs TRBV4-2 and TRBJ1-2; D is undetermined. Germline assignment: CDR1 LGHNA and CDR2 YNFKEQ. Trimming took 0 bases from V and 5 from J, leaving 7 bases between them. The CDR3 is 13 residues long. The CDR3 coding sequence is TGTGCCAGCAGCCAAGACAGCGAATATGGCTACACCTTC. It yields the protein CASSQDSEYGYTF.

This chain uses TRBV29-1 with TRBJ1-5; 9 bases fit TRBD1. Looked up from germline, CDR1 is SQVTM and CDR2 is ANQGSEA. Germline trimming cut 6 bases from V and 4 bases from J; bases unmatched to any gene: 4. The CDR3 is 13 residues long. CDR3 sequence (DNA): TGCAGCGTACCGGGACAGGGTAATCAGCCCCAGCATTTT. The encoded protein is CSVPGQGNQPQHF.

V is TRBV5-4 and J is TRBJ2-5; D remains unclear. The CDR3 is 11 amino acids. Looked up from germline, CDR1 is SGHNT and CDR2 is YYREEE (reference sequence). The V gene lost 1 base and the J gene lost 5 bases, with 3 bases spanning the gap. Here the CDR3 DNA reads TGTGCCAGCAGCTTGCAGGAGACCCAGTACTTC. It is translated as CASSLQETQYF.

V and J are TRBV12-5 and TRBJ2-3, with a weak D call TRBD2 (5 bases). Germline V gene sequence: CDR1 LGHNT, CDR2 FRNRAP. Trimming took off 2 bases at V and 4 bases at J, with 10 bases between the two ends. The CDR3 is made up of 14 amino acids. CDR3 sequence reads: CASGLIASSDTQYF. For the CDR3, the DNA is TGTGCTAGTGGTTTGATCGCTAGCTCAGATACGCAGTATTTT.

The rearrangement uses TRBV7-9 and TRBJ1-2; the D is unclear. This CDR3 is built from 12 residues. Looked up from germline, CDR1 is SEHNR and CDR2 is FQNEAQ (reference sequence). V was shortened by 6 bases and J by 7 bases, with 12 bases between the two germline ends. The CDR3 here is CASSRIDTGYTF. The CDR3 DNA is TGTGCCAGCAGTCGTATCGACACTGGCTACACCTTC.

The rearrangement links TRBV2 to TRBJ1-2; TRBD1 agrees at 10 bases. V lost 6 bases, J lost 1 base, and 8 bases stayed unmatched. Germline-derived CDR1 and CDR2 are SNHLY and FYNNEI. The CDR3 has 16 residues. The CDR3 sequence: CASRRPGQGFNYGYTF. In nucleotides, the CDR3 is TGTGCCAGCAGGCGTCCGGGACAGGGGTTTAACTATGGCTACACCTTC.

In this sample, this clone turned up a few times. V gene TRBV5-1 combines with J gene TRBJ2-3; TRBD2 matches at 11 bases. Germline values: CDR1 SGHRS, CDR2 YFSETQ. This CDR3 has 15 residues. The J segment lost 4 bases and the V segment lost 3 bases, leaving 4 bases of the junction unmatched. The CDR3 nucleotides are TGCGCCAGCAGCTCGGGACTAGCGGCCTCAGATACGCAGTATTTT. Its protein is CASSSGLAASDTQYF.

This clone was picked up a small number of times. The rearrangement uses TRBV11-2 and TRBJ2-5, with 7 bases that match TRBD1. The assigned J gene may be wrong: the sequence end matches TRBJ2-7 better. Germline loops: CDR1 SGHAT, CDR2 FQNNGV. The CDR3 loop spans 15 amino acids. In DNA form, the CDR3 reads TGTGCCAGCAGCCCGAGGACAGGCGGCCCCTACGAGCAGTACTTC. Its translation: CASSPRTGGPYEQYF.

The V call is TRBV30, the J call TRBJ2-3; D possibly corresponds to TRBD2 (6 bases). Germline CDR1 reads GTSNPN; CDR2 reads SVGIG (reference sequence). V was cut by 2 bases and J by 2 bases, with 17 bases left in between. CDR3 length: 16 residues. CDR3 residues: CAWSLHTGTFTDTQYF. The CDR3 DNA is TGTGCCTGGAGTCTCCATACCGGGACTTTCACAGATACGCAGTATTTT.

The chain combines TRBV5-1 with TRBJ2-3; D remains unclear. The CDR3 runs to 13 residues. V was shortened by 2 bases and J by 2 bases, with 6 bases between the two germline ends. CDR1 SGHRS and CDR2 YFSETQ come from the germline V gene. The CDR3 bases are TGCGCCAGCAGCTTAAGCACCACAGATACGCAGTATTTT. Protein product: CASSLSTTDTQYF.

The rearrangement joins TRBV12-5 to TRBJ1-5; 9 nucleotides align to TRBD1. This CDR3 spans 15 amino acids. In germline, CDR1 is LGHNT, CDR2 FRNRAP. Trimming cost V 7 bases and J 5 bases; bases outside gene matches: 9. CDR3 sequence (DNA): TGTGCTAGTGCAAACCCGGGACAGGGTGATCAGCCCCAGCATTTT. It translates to CASANPGQGDQPQHF.

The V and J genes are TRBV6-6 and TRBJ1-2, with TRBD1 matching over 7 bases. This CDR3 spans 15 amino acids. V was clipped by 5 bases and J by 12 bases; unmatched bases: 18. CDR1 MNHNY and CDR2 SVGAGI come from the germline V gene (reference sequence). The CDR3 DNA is TGTGCCAGCAGTCACGAGACAGGGCAATTCCTCGGTGACACCTTC. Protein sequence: CASSHETGQFLGDTF.

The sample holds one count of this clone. CDR3 nucleotides: TGTGCCAGCAGCCTAGGCAGGGGCTACGAGCAGTACTTC. Encoded protein: CASSLGRGYEQYF. The gene calls are TRBV14 and TRBJ2-7; D might be TRBD1 (6 bases). CDR1 is SGHDN, CDR2 FVKESK, per germline. The CDR3 consists of 13 residues. Trimming shortened V by 4 bases and J by 3 bases, and 10 bases separated the two germline ends.

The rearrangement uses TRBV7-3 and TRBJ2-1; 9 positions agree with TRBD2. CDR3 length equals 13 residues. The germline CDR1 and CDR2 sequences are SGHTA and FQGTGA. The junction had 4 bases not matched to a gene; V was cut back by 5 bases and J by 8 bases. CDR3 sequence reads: CASSLTSGDEQFF. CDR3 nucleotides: TGTGCCAGCAGCCTGACTAGCGGCGATGAGCAGTTCTTC.

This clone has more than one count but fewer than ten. The CDR3 DNA is TGCGCCAGCAGCCCAGATGGGACAGCCACCACTCTAGCTTTCTTT. Its translation: CASSPDGTATTLAFF. The chain combines TRBV4-3 with TRBJ1-1; 7 bases match TRBD1. This CDR3 is built from 15 residues. The V and J ends lost 4 bases and 10 bases, in that order; junction bases with no gene match: 15. Germline V gene data show CDR1 as LGHNA and CDR2 as YSLEER.

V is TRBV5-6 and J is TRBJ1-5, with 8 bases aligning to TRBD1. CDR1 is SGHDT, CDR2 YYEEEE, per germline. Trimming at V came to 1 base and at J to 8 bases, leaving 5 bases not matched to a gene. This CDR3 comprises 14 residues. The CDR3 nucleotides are TGTGCCAGCAGCTTGTTTCAGGGGGCTGAGCCCCAGCATTTT. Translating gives CASSLFQGAEPQHF. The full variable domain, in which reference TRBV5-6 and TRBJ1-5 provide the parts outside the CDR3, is DAGVTQSPTHLIKTRGQQVTLRCSPKSGHDTVSWYQQALGQGPQFIFQYYEEEERQRGNFPDRFSGHQFPNYSSELNVNALLLGDSALYLCASSLFQGAEPQHFGDGTRLSIL.

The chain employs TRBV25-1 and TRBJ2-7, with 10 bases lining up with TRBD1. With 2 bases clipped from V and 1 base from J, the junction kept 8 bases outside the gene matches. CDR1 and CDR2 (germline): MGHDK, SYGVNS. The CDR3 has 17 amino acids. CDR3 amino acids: CASSERDRGPLSYEQYF. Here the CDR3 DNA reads TGTGCCAGCAGTGAACGGGACAGGGGCCCGCTTTCCTACGAGCAGTACTTC.

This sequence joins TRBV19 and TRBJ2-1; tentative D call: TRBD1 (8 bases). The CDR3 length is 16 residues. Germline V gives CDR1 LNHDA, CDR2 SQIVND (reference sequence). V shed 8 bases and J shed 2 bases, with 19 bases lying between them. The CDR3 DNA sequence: TGTGCCAGTGGGACTATCGGGACAGGACCCTACAATGAGCAGTTCTTC. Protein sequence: CASGTIGTGPYNEQFF.

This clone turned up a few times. The CDR3 here is CASSAKTGSSSSYEQYF. The CDR3 DNA is TGTGCCAGCAGCGCTAAAACAGGGTCTTCTAGCTCCTACGAGCAGTACTTC. This chain links TRBV9 with TRBJ2-7, with a tentative D call TRBD1 (6 bases). CDR3 length equals 17 residues. Trimming took off 3 bases at V and 0 bases at J, with 19 bases between the two ends. From germline, CDR1 is SGDLS and CDR2 YYNGEE.

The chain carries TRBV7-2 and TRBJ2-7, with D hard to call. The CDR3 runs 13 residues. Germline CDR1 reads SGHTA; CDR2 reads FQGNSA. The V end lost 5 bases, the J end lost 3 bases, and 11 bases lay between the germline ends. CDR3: CASSPWAYYEQYF. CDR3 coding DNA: TGTGCCAGCAGCCCTTGGGCTTACTACGAGCAGTACTTC.